The T cell receptor (beta chain) under discussion was sequenced for a study of T cell repertoires in ileal Crohn's disease. Across the whole study: Surgery for a complication: stricturing in about 60%, penetrating in about 39%. Biopsies at the proximal margin of the resected specimen form MI samples.

Study outcomes and limitations: Endoscopic recurrence occurred in every patient whose clonality exceeded 26.8%. Sorted CD8 T cells held more high-frequency clones than CD4.

Germline V CDR1 and CDR2: SGHAT, FQNNGV. V lost 3 bases and J lost 8; bases outside the gene matches: 12. The CDR3 extends over 15 amino acids. The data were produced by immunoSEQ multiplex PCR, yet TCRdb's version contains in-frame clones alone and is incomplete. The sample holds 4,500 to 6,500 clones, over 60% seen once. Time point of the sample: proximal margin of the surgical specimen (macroscopically non-inflamed). As regards this clone: Its antigen is currently unknown.

The specimen was ileal tissue. The chain is built from TRBV11-2 and TRBJ1-2, with 7 bases lining up with TRBD1. The receptor comes from an adult with Crohn's disease. CDR3 in amino acids: CASSLDYRGVRGYTF. The CDR3 DNA reads as TGTGCCAGCAGCTTGGACTACAGGGGTGTACGCGGCTACACCTTC.